What follows are 2 T cell receptor beta chains derived from one specimen sequenced in a study of beta chain features in type 1 diabetes. These receptors' targets are unknown. Study results and caveats: The study found moderately but significantly shorter TCRB CDR3s in all four CD4+ subsets of Type 1 diabetes patients.

Isolated RNA was reverse transcribed in full, so expressed TCRB transcripts were sequenced. Some clones are missing from TCRdb's copy, which holds only in-frame ones; the method was immunoSEQ multiplex PCR. This sample yields 600,000 or so clones, of which under 15% are seen a single time; 0.095% to 0.15% belongs to the top ten. The sequenced material came from naive CD4+ T cells from blood. The receptors were gathered from a man aged 25 to 40 with type 1 diabetes.

The chain couples TRBV19 to TRBJ2-1; 10 bases match TRBD2. V shed 4 bases, J shed 4 bases, and the junction held 7 bases outside the gene matches. CDR3 size: 16 residues. Germline V gene sequence: CDR1 LNHDA, CDR2 SQIVND (reference sequence). CDR3 protein: CASSTLAGIAYNEQFF. The CDR3 nucleotides read TGTGCCAGTAGTACACTAGCGGGGATAGCTTACAATGAGCAGTTCTTC.

This clone turned up a few times. The CDR3 DNA is TGTGCCAGCTCAACGGGACATAGCTCCTACGAGCAGTACTTC. Translating it yields CASSTGHSSYEQYF. The genes are TRBV18 and TRBJ2-7; possible D gene TRBD1, 6 bases. V was cut by 5 bases and J by 0 bases, with 11 bases left in between. Looked up from germline, CDR1 is KGHSH and CDR2 is LQKENI. This CDR3 is 14 amino acids long. Combining the CDR3 with reference TRBV18 and TRBJ2-7 gives the whole variable domain NAGVMQNPRHLVRRRGQEARLRCSPMKGHSHVYWYRQLPEEGLKFMVYLQKENIIDESGMPKERFSAEFPKEGPSILRIQQVVRGDSAAYFCASSTGHSSYEQYFGPGTRLTVT.